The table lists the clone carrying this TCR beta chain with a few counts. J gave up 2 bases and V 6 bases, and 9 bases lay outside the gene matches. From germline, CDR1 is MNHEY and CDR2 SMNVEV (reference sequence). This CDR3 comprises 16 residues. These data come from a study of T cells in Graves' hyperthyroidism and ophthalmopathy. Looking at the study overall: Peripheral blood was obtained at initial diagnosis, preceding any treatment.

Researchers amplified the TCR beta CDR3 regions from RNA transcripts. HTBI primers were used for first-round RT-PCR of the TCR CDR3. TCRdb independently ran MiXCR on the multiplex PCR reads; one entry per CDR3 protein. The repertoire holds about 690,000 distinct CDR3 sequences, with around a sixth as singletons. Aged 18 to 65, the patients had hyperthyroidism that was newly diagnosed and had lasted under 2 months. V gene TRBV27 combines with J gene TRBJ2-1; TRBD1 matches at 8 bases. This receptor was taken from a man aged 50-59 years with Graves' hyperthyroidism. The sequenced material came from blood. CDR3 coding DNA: TGTGCCAGCAGGGACCCGACAGGGGTCACCTACAATGAGCAGTTCTTC. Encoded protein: CASRDPTGVTYNEQFF.